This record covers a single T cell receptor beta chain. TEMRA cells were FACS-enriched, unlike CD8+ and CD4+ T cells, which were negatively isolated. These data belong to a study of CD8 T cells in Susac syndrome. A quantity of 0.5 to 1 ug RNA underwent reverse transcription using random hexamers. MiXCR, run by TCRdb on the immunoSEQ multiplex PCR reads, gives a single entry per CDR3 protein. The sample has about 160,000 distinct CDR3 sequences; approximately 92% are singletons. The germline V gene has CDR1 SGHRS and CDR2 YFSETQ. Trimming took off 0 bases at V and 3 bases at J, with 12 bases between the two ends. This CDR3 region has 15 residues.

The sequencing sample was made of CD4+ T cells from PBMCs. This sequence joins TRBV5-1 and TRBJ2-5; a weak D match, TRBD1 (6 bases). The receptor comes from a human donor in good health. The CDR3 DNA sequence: TGCGCCAGCAGCTTGGCCGGGACACATGAAGAGACCCAGTACTTC. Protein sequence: CASSLAGTHEETQYF.